Below are 23 T cell receptor beta chains sequenced from a single sample in a study of shared T cell receptors in the human thymus (dated by TCRdb to the early 2020s). The library was produced with the immunoSEQ multiplex PCR assay. TCRdb provides this immuneACCESS table in a form limited to in-frame rearrangements. Some clones are lacking; in checked studies, under half of them reflect an unresolved V gene, and why the rest are absent is not known. Within this sample are about 660,000 clones, with around 87% of them counted one time only. The ten largest clones take up 0.0094% of the sample. The sample also formed part of further work on human thymus T cells.

What was sequenced was thymocytes. The receptors were gathered from a boy less than two years old with a congenital heart defect. Donor details come from another sample of the same person, matched by shared clones.

V usage is TRBV5-5 and J usage is TRBJ1-2; no reliable D call. V was trimmed by 4 bases and J by 2 bases, leaving 21 bases between them. There are 17 residues in the CDR3. CDR1 is SGHKS and CDR2 is YYEKEE in the germline V gene (reference sequence). The CDR3 nucleotides are TGTGCCAGCAGCCCCATGGAGGCCAGCAAACTGAACTATGGCTACACCTTC. Amino acid sequence: CASSPMEASKLNYGYTF. The full variable domain, its missing parts supplied by reference TRBV5-5 and TRBJ1-2, is DAGVTQSPTHLIKTRGQQVTLRCSPISGHKSVSWYQQVLGQGPQFIFQYYEKEERGRGNFPDRFSARQFPNYSSELNVNALLLGDSALYLCASSPMEASKLNYGYTFGSGTRLTVV.

The rearrangement links TRBV14 to TRBJ2-7; 7 positions agree with TRBD1. Per the germline V gene, CDR1 is SGHDN and CDR2 is FVKESK. J was trimmed by 4 bases and V by 0 bases; bases with no gene match: 9. This CDR3 is built from 16 residues. Here the CDR3 reads CASSQDLTGAVYEQYF. CDR3 DNA sequence: TGTGCCAGCAGCCAAGATCTTACAGGGGCGGTTTACGAGCAGTACTTC.

This chain uses TRBV28 with TRBJ1-2; 8 nucleotides align to TRBD1. The CDR3 has 14 amino acids. Germline loops: CDR1 MDHEN, CDR2 SYDVKM. Unmatched junction bases numbered 2, after V lost 4 bases and J lost 1 base. Here the CDR3 DNA reads TGTGCCAGCAGTTGGACAGGGCGTAACTATGGCTACACCTTC. Translation gives CASSWTGRNYGYTF.

The V and J genes are TRBV10-3 and TRBJ1-1; 9 positions match TRBD1. CDR1 and CDR2 from the germline V gene are ENHRY and SYGVKD. CDR3 length: 17 residues. V was clipped by 2 bases and J by 5 bases; unmatched bases: 12. DNA of the CDR3: TGTGCCATCAGTGAGACGTCCGGGACAGGGATTGGGACTGAAGCTTTCTTT. Translating gives CAISETSGTGIGTEAFF.

The chain couples TRBV27 to TRBJ2-1; 9 positions match TRBD2. J gave up 7 bases and V 6 bases, and 13 bases lay outside the gene matches. The CDR3 covers 16 residues. CDR1 and CDR2 from the germline V gene are MNHEY and SMNVEV (reference sequence). The CDR3 bases are TGTGCCAGCAGGCGGATCGCGGGGGGGCTGCGTAATGAGCAGTTCTTC. Translation: CASRRIAGGLRNEQFF.

CDR3 sequence (DNA): TGCAGCGTTGAAGGGGGTTGGGCAGGGGATTACAATGAGCAGTTCTTC. It codes for CSVEGGWAGDYNEQFF. The chain recombines TRBV29-1 with TRBJ2-1; D might be TRBD1 (6 bases). The CDR3 covers 16 residues. Trimming left V 1 base short and J 4 bases short, with 17 bases between. Germline V lookup: CDR1 SQVTM, CDR2 ANQGSEA.

The chain couples TRBV7-2 to TRBJ2-7; the match to TRBD2 covers 9 bases. This CDR3 region has 15 residues. The J segment lost 7 bases and the V segment lost 0 bases, leaving 7 bases of the junction unmatched. Germline CDR1 reads SGHTA; CDR2 reads FQGNSA. CDR3: CASSLAPLAGSEQYF. The CDR3 bases are TGTGCCAGCAGCTTAGCCCCGCTAGCGGGGAGTGAGCAGTACTTC.

The chain combines TRBV5-8 with TRBJ1-1; D unresolved. With 10 bases removed from V and 0 bases from J, the gap between germline ends came to 13 bases. The CDR3 is made up of 13 amino acids. Germline V gene data show CDR1 as SGHTS and CDR2 as YDEGEE. CDR3 DNA: TGTGCCTCACCCCGGGGATTGAACACTGAAGCTTTCTTT. This gives the protein CASPRGLNTEAFF. Filled out from reference TRBV5-8 and TRBJ1-1, the complete variable domain reads EAGVTQSPTHLIKTRGQQATLRCSPISGHTSVYWYQQALGLGLQFLLWYDEGEERNRGNFPPRFSGRQFPNYSSELNVNALELEDSALYLCASPRGLNTEAFFGQGTRLTVV.

This chain joins TRBV10-3 and TRBJ1-1, with TRBD1 matching over 9 bases. The CDR3 length is 13 residues. With 6 bases clipped from V and 6 bases from J, the junction kept 5 bases outside the gene matches. Germline values: CDR1 ENHRY, CDR2 SYGVKD. CDR3 sequence (DNA): TGTGCCATCAGGGGACAGGGAGGCGCTGAAGCTTTCTTT. Protein sequence: CAIRGQGGAEAFF.

This sequence joins TRBV29-1 and TRBJ2-5; D possibly corresponds to TRBD2 (5 bases). This CDR3 comprises 12 residues. V lost 3 bases and J 5 bases, leaving 10 bases between the germline ends. Germline values: CDR1 SQVTM, CDR2 ANQGSEA. The CDR3 loop is CSVDSGNETQYF. Written as DNA, the CDR3 is TGCAGCGTTGACTCCGGGAATGAGACCCAGTACTTC.

The V gene is TRBV25-1, the J gene TRBJ2-7; a weak D match, TRBD2 (5 bases). CDR1 MGHDK and CDR2 SYGVNS come from the germline V gene. With 5 bases removed from V and 1 base from J, the gap between germline ends came to 15 bases. The CDR3 runs to 15 residues. DNA for the CDR3: TGTGCCAGCAGTAGGGCGAGGGTTCCTTCCTACGAGCAGTACTTC. Amino acids: CASSRARVPSYEQYF.

The chain combines TRBV28 with TRBJ1-1; D is ambiguous. The germline gives CDR1 MDHEN, CDR2 SYDVKM. The CDR3 runs 13 residues. Trimming removed 6 bases from V and 3 bases from J, with 11 bases in between. This CDR3 is CASRSHGDTEAFF. The CDR3 DNA sequence: TGTGCCAGCAGGTCCCACGGGGACACTGAAGCTTTCTTT.

This clone was seen a single time. The chain joins TRBV28 to TRBJ1-2, with 7 nucleotides matching TRBD1. Germline V gene data show CDR1 as MDHEN and CDR2 as SYDVKM. The CDR3 is 18 residues long. Trimming removed 4 bases from V and 1 base from J; junction bases left unmatched: 15. CDR3 sequence: CASSYKGRIGQDNYGYTF. DNA for the CDR3: TGTGCCAGCAGTTATAAGGGAAGGATCGGACAGGATAACTATGGCTACACCTTC.

V and J are TRBV27 and TRBJ2-1, with D uncertain. V lost 1 base, J lost 0 bases, and 4 bases lay in between. This CDR3 spans 14 amino acids. Germline values: CDR1 MNHEY, CDR2 SMNVEV (reference sequence). The CDR3 reads CASSLFSSYNEQFF. As DNA, the CDR3 is TGTGCCAGCAGTTTATTTAGCTCCTACAATGAGCAGTTCTTC.

The CDR3 DNA reads as TGTGCCAGCAGCGCCGGGACTAGCGGACTAGTCGCGAACACCGGGGAGCTGTTTTTT. Translation: CASSAGTSGLVANTGELFF. The chain recombines TRBV9 with TRBJ2-2; 11 bases are shared with TRBD2. Germline V CDR1 and CDR2: SGDLS, YYNGEE. The CDR3 totals 19 residues. Germline trimming cut 3 bases from V and 0 bases from J; bases unmatched to any gene: 10.

The chain employs TRBV18 and TRBJ2-6; D is perhaps TRBD1 (6 bases). V dropped 5 bases and J dropped 1 base, with 12 bases sitting between them. Germline loops: CDR1 KGHSH, CDR2 LQKENI. CDR3 length equals 16 residues. Here the CDR3 reads CASSSEQGSGANVLTF. The DNA of the CDR3 is TGTGCCAGCTCATCAGAACAGGGATCTGGGGCCAACGTCCTGACTTTC.

The chain combines TRBV29-1 with TRBJ2-7; 10 bases fit TRBD1. J lost 2 bases, V lost 1 base, and 8 bases had no gene match. Germline CDR1 SQVTM, CDR2 ANQGSEA. This CDR3 spans 16 amino acids. The CDR3 bases are TGCAGCGTTGAAGCGGGGGGACAGGGGCCCCCCTACGAGCAGTACTTC. This codes for CSVEAGGQGPPYEQYF.

This CDR3 reads CASSQSSSGQTNTGELFF. CDR3 coding DNA: TGCGCCAGCAGCCAAAGTAGTTCCGGACAGACGAACACCGGGGAGCTGTTTTTT. The rearrangement uses TRBV4-3 and TRBJ2-2; D possibly corresponds to TRBD1 (6 bases). Trimming took off 2 bases at V and 0 bases at J, with 16 bases between the two ends. The CDR3 is made up of 18 amino acids. Germline assignment: CDR1 LGHNA and CDR2 YSLEER.

In this sample, this clone turned up a few times. This rearrangement joins TRBV19 to TRBJ1-5, with D perhaps matching TRBD1 (5 bases). This CDR3 contains 15 residues. CDR1 and CDR2 (germline): LNHDA, SQIVND (reference sequence). V gave up 5 bases and J gave up 2 bases, with 13 bases separating them. CDR3 in amino acids: CASSSGLYGNQPQHF. The CDR3, as DNA: TGTGCCAGTAGTTCGGGACTGTATGGCAATCAGCCCCAGCATTTT.

The J gene is TRBJ1-2, the V gene TRBV2, with a possible D match to TRBD1 (6 bases). The germline V gene encodes CDR1 SNHLY and CDR2 FYNNEI. The CDR3 is made up of 13 amino acids. The ends were cut back, 3 bases at V and 8 bases at J, with 13 bases in the middle. The CDR3 reads CASSDPRGRGYTF. The CDR3 DNA sequence: TGTGCCAGCAGTGACCCCAGGGGCAGAGGCTACACCTTC.

The V and J genes are TRBV27 and TRBJ1-6; D is perhaps TRBD1 (5 bases). CDR3 length: 15 amino acids. The germline V and J ends were trimmed by 5 bases and 7 bases, with 15 bases remaining between them. CDR1 is MNHEY, CDR2 SMNVEV, per germline (reference sequence). The CDR3 spells CASSRSTAPNSPLHF. The CDR3 region has the DNA TGTGCCAGCAGTCGGTCGACAGCTCCAAATTCACCCCTCCACTTT.

The rearrangement uses TRBV12-5 and TRBJ1-1, with TRBD1 as a possible D gene (6 bases). CDR3 length: 18 amino acids. V lost 2 bases and J lost 3, with 22 bases in between. Per the germline V gene, CDR1 is LGHNT and CDR2 is FRNRAP. The CDR3 nucleotides are TGTGCTAGTGGTTTGATCAAACAGGGAATGGGCCCACACACTGAAGCTTTCTTT. It codes for CASGLIKQGMGPHTEAFF.

V gene TRBV18 combines with J gene TRBJ2-4, with a weak D call TRBD1 (7 bases). Germline lookup yields CDR1 KGHSH and CDR2 LQKENI. Trimming took 6 bases from V and 3 from J, leaving 21 bases between them. The CDR3 is made up of 17 amino acids. The DNA for the CDR3 is TGTGCCAGCTCCCGGGACAGAGGGACGACTAGCAAAAACATTCAGTACTTC. It yields the protein CASSRDRGTTSKNIQYF.